Sequencing of this T cell receptor beta chain was carried out in a study of blood T cell repertoires in COVID-19. The CDR3 sequence is 16 residues long. V shed 3 bases and J shed 3 bases, with 18 bases lying between them. Germline V gene sequence: CDR1 SGHRS, CDR2 YFSETQ. Some clones are missing from TCRdb's copy, which holds only in-frame ones; the method was immunoSEQ multiplex PCR. This sample has roughly 100,000 clones, with about 75% found just once. The clonotype was recovered from a woman aged 70 to 79 with acute or convalescent COVID-19. Sequencing was done on a sample of peripheral blood. The chain has TRBV5-1 and TRBJ1-2, with D possibly TRBD1 on 5 matching bases. In nucleotides, the CDR3 is TGCGCCAGCAGCTCCCCCCAGGGCAGGGCCCACTATGGCTACACCTTC. Translating gives CASSSPQGRAHYGYTF.